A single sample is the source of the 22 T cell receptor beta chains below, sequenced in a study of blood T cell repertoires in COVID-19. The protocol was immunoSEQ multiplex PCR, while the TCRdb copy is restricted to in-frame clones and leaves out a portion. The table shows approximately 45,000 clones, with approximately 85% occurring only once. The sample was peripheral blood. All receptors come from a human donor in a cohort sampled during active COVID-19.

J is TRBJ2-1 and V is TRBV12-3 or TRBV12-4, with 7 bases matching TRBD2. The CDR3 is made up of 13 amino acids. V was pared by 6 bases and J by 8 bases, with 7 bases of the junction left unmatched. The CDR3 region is CASRGLRTYEQFF. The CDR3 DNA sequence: TGTGCCAGCAGGGGACTACGGACGTATGAGCAGTTCTTC.

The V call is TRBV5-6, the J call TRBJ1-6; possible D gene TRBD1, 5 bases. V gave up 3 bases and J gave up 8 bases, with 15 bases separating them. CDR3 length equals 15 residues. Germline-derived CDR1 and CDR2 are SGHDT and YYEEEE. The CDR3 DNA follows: TGTGCCAGCAGCTCAGACAGCCGTGGGGATTCACCCCTCCACTTT. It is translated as CASSSDSRGDSPLHF.

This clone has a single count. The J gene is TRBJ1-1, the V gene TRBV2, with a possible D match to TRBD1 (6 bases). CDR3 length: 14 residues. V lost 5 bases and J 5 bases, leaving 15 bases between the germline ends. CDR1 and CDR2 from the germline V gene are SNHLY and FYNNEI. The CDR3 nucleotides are TGTGCCAGCAGTTCCGCGGGGGCGCGTACTGAAGCTTTCTTT. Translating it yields CASSSAGARTEAFF. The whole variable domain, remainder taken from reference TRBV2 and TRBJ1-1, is EPEVTQTPSHQVTQMGQEVILRCVPISNHLYFYWYRQILGQKVEFLVSFYNNEISEKSEIFDDQFSVERPDGSNFTLKIRSTKLEDSAMYFCASSSAGARTEAFFGQGTRLTVV.

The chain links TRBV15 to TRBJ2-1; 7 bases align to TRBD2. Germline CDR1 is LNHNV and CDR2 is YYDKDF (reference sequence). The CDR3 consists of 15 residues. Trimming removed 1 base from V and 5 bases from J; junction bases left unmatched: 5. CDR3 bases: TGTGCCACCAGCAGAGTCCTAGCGGAGAACAATGAGCAGTTCTTC. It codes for CATSRVLAENNEQFF.

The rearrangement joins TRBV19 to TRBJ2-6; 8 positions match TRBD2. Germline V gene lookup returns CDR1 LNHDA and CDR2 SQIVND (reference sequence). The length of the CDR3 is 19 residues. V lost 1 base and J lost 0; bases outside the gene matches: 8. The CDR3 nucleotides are TGTGCCAGTAGTATAGCCGGAATAGCGGGAATCTCTGGGGCCAACGTCCTGACTTTC. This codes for CASSIAGIAGISGANVLTF. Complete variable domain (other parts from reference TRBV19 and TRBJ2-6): DGGITQSPKYLFRKEGQNVTLSCEQNLNHDAMYWYRQDPGQGLRLIYYSQIVNDFQKGDIAEGYSVSREKKESFPLTVTSAQKNPTAFYLCASSIAGIAGISGANVLTFGAGSRLTVL.

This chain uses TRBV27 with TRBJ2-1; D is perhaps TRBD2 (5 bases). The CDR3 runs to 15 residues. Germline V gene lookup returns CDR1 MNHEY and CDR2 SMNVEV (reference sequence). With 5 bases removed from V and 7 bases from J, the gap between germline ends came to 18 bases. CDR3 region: CASSPNRGMKNEQFF. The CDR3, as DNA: TGTGCCAGCAGTCCCAACCGAGGGATGAAAAATGAGCAGTTCTTC.

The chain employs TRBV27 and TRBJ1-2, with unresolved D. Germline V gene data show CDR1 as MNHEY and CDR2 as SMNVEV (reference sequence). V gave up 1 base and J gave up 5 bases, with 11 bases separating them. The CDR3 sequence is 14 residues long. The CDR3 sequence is CASSLLGSGYGYTF. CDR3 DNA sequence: TGTGCCAGCAGTTTATTAGGTTCCGGGTATGGCTACACCTTC.

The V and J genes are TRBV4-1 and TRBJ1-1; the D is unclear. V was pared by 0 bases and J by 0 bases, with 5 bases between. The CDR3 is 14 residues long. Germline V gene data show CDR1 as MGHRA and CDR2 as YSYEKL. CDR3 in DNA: TGCGCCAGCAGCCAAGAACTTATGAACACTGAAGCTTTCTTT. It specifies CASSQELMNTEAFF.

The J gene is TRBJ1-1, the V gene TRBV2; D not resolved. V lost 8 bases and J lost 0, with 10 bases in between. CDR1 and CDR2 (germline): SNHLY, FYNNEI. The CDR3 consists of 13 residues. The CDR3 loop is CASVVAMNTEAFF. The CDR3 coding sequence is TGTGCCAGCGTGGTGGCCATGAACACTGAAGCTTTCTTT.

CDR3 DNA: TGTGCCAGCCGTGGGGCGTACGAGCAGTACTTC. The encoded protein is CASRGAYEQYF. The chain links TRBV7-9 to TRBJ2-7, with TRBD1 as a possible D gene (5 bases). CDR3 length: 11 amino acids. The germline V and J ends were trimmed by 8 bases and 4 bases, with 9 bases remaining between them. The germline V gene has CDR1 SEHNR and CDR2 FQNEAQ (reference sequence).

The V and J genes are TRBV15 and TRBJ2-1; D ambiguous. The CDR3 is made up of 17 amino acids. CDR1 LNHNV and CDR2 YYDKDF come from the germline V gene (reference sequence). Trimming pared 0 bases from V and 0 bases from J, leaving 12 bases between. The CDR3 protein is CATSRDLTSGSYNEQFF. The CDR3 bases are TGTGCCACCAGCAGAGACTTAACCTCAGGCTCCTACAATGAGCAGTTCTTC.

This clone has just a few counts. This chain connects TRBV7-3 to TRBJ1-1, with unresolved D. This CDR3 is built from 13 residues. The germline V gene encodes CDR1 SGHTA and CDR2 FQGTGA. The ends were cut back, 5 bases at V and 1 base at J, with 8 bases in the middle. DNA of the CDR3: TGTGCCAGCAGCGTTAGTGAGAACACTGAAGCTTTCTTT. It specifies CASSVSENTEAFF.

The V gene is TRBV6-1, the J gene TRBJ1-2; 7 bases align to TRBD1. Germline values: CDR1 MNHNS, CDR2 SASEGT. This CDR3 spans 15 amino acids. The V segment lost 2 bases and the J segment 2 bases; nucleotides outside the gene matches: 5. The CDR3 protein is CASSERTGNNYGYTF. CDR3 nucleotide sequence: TGTGCCAGCAGTGAAAGGACAGGCAACAACTATGGCTACACCTTC.

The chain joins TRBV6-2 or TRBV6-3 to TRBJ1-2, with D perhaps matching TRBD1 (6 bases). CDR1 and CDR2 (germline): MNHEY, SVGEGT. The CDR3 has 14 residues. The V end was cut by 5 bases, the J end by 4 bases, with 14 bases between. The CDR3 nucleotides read TGTGCCAGCAGTCACAGGGCTGTGAGCTATGGCTACACCTTC. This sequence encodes CASSHRAVSYGYTF.

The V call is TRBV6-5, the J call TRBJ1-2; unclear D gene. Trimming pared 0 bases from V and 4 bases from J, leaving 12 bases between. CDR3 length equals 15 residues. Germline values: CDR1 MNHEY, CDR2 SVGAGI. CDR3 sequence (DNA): TGTGCCAGCAGTTACTCCTCCGGAGCGGGCTATGGCTACACCTTC. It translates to CASSYSSGAGYGYTF.

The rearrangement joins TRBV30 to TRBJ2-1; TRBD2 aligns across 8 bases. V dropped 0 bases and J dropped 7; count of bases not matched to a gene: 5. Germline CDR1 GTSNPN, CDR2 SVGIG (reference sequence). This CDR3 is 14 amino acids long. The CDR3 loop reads CAWSVGAGVNEQFF. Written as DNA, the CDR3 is TGTGCCTGGAGTGTGGGAGCGGGAGTGAATGAGCAGTTCTTC.

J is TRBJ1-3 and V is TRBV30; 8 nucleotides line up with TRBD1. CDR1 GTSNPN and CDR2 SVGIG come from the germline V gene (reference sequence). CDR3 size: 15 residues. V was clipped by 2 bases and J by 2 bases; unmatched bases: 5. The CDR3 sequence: CAWSRDRIAGNTIYF. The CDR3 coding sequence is TGTGCCTGGAGTCGGGACAGGATCGCTGGAAACACCATATATTTT. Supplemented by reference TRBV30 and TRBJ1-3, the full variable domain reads SQTIHQWPATLVQPVGSPLSLECTVEGTSNPNLYWYRQAAGRGLQLLFYSVGIGQISSEVPQNLSASRPQDRQFILSSKKLLLSDSGFYLCAWSRDRIAGNTIYFGEGSWLTVV.

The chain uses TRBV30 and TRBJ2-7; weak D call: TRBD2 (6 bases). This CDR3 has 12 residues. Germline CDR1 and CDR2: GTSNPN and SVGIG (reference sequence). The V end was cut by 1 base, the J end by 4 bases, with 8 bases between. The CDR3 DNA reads TGTGCCTGGAGTGGGACTACGTACGAGCAGTACTTC. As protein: CAWSGTTYEQYF.

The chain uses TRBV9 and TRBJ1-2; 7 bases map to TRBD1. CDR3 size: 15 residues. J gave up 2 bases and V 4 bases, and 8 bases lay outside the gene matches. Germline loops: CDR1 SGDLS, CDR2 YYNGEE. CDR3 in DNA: TGTGCCAGCAGCCTTCCTTCGACAGGGAACTATGGCTACACCTTC. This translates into CASSLPSTGNYGYTF.

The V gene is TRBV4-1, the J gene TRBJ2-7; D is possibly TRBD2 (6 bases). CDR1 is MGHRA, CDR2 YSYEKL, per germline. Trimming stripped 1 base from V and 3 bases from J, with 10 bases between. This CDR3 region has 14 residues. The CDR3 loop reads CASSQGGDHYEQYF. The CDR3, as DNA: TGCGCCAGCAGCCAAGGGGGGGACCACTACGAGCAGTACTTC.

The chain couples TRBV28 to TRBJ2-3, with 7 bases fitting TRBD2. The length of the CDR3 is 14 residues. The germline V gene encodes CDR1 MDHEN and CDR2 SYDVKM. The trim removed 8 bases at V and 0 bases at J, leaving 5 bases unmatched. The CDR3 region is CASVSGPSTDTQYF. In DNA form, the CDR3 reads TGTGCCAGCGTTAGCGGGCCAAGCACAGATACGCAGTATTTT.

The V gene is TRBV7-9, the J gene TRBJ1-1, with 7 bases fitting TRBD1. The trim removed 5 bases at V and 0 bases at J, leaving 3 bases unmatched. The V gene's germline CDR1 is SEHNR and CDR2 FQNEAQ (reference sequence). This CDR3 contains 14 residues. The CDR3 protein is CASSRDSMNTEAFF. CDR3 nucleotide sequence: TGTGCCAGCAGCCGGGACAGTATGAACACTGAAGCTTTCTTT.